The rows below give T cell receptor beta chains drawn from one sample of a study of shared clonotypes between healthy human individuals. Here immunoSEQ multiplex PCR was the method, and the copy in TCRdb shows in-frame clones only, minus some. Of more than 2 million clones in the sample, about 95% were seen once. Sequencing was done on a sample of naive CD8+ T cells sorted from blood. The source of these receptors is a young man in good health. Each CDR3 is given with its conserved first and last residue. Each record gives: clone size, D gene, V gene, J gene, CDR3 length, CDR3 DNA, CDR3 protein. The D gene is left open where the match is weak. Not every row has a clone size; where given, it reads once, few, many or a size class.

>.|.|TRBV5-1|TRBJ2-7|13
TGCGCCAGCAGCTTGACCCCCTCCTACGAGCAGTACTTC
CASSLTPSYEQYF
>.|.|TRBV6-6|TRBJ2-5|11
TGTGCCAGCAGTTTCGGGGACACCCAGTACTTC
CASSFGDTQYF
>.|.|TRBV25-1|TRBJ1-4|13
TGTGCCAGCAGTGAAGGCGGGAATGAAAAACTGTTTTTT
CASSEGGNEKLFF
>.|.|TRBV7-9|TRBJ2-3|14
TGTGCCAGCAGCTTAGTATGGAGCCCAGATACGCAGTATTTT
CASSLVWSPDTQYF
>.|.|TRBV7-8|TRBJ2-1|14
TGTGCCAGCAGCTTAGAGGCAGGGCCGAATGAGCAGTTCTTC
CASSLEAGPNEQFF
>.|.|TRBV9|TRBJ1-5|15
TGTGCCAGCAGCGTAGACGGGGACCACAATCAGCCCCAGCATTTT
CASSVDGDHNQPQHF
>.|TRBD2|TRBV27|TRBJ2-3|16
TGTGCCAGCAGCTCCAGGCTAGCGGCCTTCACAGATACGCAGTATTTT
CASSSRLAAFTDTQYF
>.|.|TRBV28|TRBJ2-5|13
TGTGCCAGCAGTTTGGATGTTGAAGAGACCCAGTACTTC
CASSLDVEETQYF
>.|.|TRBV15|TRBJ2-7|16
TGTGCCACCAGCAGAGATGGGCGCCCACGGGACCGCGAGCAGTACTTC
CATSRDGRPRDREQYF
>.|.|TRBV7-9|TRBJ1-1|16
TGTGCCAGCAGCTTAGTGGTGAGGGGAATGAACACTGAAGCTTTCTTT
CASSLVVRGMNTEAFF
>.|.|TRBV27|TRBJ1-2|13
TGTGCCAGCAGTCTGACAGCTAACTATGGCTACACCTTC
CASSLTANYGYTF
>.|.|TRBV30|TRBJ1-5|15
TGTGCCTGGAGTGCCGGACAGCATAGCAATCAGCCCCAGCATTTT
CAWSAGQHSNQPQHF
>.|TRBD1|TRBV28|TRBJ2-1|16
TGTGCCAGCAACCAAGACAGGGGTTATTCCTACAATGAGCAGTTCTTC
CASNQDRGYSYNEQFF
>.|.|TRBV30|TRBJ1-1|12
TGTGCCTGGAGTACATCGAACACTGAAGCTTTCTTT
CAWSTSNTEAFF
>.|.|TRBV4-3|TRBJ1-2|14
TGCGCCAGCAGCCAGTCGGCAGACGTTTATGGCTACACCTTC
CASSQSADVYGYTF
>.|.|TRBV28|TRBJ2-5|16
TGTGCCAGCAGTACACCCATCGTAACCTCCCAAGAGACCCAGTACTTC
CASSTPIVTSQETQYF
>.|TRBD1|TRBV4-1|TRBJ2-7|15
TGCGCCAGCAGCCCTACCCAAGGGGGCTTTAACGAGCAGTACTTC
CASSPTQGGFNEQYF
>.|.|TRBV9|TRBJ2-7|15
TGTGCCAGCAGCGTAGTTCCAGGGCACTCCTACGAGCAGTACTTC
CASSVVPGHSYEQYF
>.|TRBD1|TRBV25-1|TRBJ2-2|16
TGTGCCAGCAGTGAATGGGGACAGGGCAGCGCCGGGGAGCTGTTTTTT
CASSEWGQGSAGELFF
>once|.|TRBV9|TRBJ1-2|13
TGTGCCAGCAGGGACATAACTAACTATGGCTACACCTTC
CASRDITNYGYTF
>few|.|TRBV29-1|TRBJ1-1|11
TGCAGCGTCGAGTGGGACACTGAAGCTTTCTTT
CSVEWDTEAFF
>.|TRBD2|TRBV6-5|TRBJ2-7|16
TGTGCCAGCAGTTACTCAGGGCTAGCGGGAGTCTACGAGCAGTACTTC
CASSYSGLAGVYEQYF
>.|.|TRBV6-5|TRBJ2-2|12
TGTGCCAGCAGTTACGTACCGGGAGAGCTGTTTTTT
CASSYVPGELFF
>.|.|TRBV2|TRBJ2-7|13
TGTGCCAGCAACCTACAGGGTTTGCACGAGCAGTACTTC
CASNLQGLHEQYF
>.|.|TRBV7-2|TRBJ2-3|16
TGTGCCAGCAGCGAAGGGGTCGAGCGAGGCACAGATACGCAGTATTTT
CASSEGVERGTDTQYF
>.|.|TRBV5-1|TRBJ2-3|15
TGCGCCAGCAGCTACTACCCCTTAAGCACAGATACGCAGTATTTT
CASSYYPLSTDTQYF
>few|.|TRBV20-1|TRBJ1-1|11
TGCAGTGCCGGAGTCAACACTGAAGCTTTCTTT
CSAGVNTEAFF
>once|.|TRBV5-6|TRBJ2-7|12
TGTGCCAGCAGCTTGGTTACTAGCGAGCAGTACTTC
CASSLVTSEQYF
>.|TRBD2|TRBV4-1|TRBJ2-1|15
TGCGCCAGCAGCCAAATTAGCGGGGGCCTAAATGAGCAGTTCTTC
CASSQISGGLNEQFF
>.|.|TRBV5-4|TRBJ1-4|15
TGTGCCAGCAGCTCGGGAGAAAATTCGAATGAAAAACTGTTTTTT
CASSSGENSNEKLFF
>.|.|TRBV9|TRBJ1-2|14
TGTGCCAGCAGCGTAGGGGGCGCTGGCTATGGCTACACCTTC
CASSVGGAGYGYTF
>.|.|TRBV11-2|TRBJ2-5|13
TGTGCCAGCAGCTTGCCACCCCAAGAGACCCAGTACTTC
CASSLPPQETQYF
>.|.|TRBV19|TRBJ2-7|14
TGTGCCAGTAGTATGCCGGGGGGCCCCAACGAGCAGTACTTC
CASSMPGGPNEQYF
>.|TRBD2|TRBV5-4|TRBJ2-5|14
TGTGCCAGCAGCTTGGGCGGGGGGGAAGAGACCCAGTACTTC
CASSLGGGEETQYF
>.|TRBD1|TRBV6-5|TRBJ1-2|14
TGTGCCAGCAGTTATTTAGAAGGGACAGGCGGCTACACCTTC
CASSYLEGTGGYTF
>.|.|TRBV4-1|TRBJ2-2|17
TGCGCCAGCAGCCAAGAGTCGAGGGGCTGGGACACCGGGGAGCTGTTTTTT
CASSQESRGWDTGELFF
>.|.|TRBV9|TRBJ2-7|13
TGTGCCAGCAGCTTAAGTCCGGACTACGAGCAGTACTTC
CASSLSPDYEQYF
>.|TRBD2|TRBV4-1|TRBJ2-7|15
TGCGCCAGCAGCCAAGAGTGGCGGGGGGGCTACGAGCAGTACTTC
CASSQEWRGGYEQYF
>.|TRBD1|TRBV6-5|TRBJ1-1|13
TGTGCCAGCAGTCTAGGGACAGGCACTGAAGCTTTCTTT
CASSLGTGTEAFF
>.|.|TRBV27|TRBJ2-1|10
TGTGCCAGCGGTTCATATGAGCAGTTCTTC
CASGSYEQFF
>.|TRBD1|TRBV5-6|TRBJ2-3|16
TGTGCCAGCAGCGGACAGGACGGACGAAACACAGATACGCAGTATTTT
CASSGQDGRNTDTQYF
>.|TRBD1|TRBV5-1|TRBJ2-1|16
TGCGCCAGCAGCTTGACCGGGACAGGGGTGTACAATGAGCAGTTCTTC
CASSLTGTGVYNEQFF
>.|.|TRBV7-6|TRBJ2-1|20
TGTGCCAGCAGCTTAGTGGAGGGGGTACAGGGATATCACGCCTACAATGAGCAGTTCTTC
CASSLVEGVQGYHAYNEQFF
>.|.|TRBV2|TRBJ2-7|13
TGTGCCAGCAGTGAAGGACAACCCTACGAGCAGTACTTC
CASSEGQPYEQYF
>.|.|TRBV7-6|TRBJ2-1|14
TGTGCCAGCAGCTTCGGGGGACTTGGGAATGAGCAGTTCTTC
CASSFGGLGNEQFF
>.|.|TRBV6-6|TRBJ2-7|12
TGTGCCAGCAGCTTCGGTACTGGCGAGCAGTACTTC
CASSFGTGEQYF
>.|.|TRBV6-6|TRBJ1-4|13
TGTGCCAGCAAGAGGGGGGTTAATGAAAAACTGTTTTTT
CASKRGVNEKLFF
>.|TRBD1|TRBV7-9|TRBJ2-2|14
TGTGCCAGCTCGCAGGGGGAGCAAACCGGGGAGCTGTTTTTT
CASSQGEQTGELFF
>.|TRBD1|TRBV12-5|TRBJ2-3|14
TGTGCTAGTGGGCCGGGACAGGGGACAGATACGCAGTATTTT
CASGPGQGTDTQYF
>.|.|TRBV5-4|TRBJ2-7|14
TGTGCCAGCAGCTTGGGTGGGAGCACCTACGAGCAGTACTTC
CASSLGGSTYEQYF
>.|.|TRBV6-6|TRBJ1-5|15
TGTGCCAGCAGACCGACACAGGATAGCAATCAGCCCCAGCATTTT
CASRPTQDSNQPQHF
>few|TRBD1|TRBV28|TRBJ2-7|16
TGTGCCAGCAGGTCCCCCGGGACAGGGGAAGGTTACGAGCAGTACTTC
CASRSPGTGEGYEQYF
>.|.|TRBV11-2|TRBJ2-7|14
TGTGCCAGCAGCTTAATAGTCAGGGGAAACGAGCAGTACTTC
CASSLIVRGNEQYF
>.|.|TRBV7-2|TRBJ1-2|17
TGTGCCAGCAGCGCCGATCAGGGGTATGGGGATCTACAGGGCTACACCTTC
CASSADQGYGDLQGYTF